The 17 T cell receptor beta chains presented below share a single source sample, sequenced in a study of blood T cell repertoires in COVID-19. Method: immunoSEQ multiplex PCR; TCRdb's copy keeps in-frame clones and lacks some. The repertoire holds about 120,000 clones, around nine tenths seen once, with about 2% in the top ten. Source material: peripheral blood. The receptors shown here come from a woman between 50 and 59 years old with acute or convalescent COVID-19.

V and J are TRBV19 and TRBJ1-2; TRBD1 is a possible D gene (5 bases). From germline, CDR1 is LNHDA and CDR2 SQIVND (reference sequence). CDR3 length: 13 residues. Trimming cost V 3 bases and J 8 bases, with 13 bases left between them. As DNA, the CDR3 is TGTGCCAGTAGTATTGGGGCGACAAGGGGCTACACCTTC. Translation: CASSIGATRGYTF.

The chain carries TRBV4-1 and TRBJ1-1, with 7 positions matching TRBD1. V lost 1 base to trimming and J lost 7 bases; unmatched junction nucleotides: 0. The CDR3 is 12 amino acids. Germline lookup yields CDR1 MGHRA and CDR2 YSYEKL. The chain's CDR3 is CASSQGQGEAFF. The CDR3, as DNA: TGCGCCAGCAGCCAAGGACAGGGTGAAGCTTTCTTT.

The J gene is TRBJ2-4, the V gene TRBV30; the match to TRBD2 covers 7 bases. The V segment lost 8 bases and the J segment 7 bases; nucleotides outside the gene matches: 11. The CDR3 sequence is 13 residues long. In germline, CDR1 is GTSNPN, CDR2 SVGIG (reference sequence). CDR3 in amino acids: CAGGWGGKNIQYF. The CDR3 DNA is TGTGCCGGCGGGTGGGGGGGGAAGAACATTCAGTACTTC.

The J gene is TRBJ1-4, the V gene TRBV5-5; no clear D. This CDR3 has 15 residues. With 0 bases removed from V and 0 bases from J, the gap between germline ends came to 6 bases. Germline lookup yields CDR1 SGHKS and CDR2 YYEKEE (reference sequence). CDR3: CASSLEEATNEKLFF. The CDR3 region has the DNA TGTGCCAGCAGCTTGGAAGAGGCAACTAATGAAAAACTGTTTTTT.

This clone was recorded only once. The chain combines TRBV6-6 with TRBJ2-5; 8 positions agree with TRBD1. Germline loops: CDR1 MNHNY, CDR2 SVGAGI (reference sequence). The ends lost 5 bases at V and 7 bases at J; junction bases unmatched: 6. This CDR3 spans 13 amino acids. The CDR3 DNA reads TGTGCCAGCAGTGGGACAGGTGGGGGGACCCAGTACTTC. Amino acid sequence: CASSGTGGGTQYF.

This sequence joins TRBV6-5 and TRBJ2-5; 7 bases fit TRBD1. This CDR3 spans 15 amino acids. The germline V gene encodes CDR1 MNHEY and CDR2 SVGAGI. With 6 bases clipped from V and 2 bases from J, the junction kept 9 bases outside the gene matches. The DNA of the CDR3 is TGTGCCAGCAGCCTAGGGCCGGGACAGCAAGAGACCCAGTACTTC. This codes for CASSLGPGQQETQYF.

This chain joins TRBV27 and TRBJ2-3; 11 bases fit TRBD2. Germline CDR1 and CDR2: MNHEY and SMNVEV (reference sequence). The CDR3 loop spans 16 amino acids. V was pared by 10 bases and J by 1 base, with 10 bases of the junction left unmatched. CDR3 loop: CATPFSGRACTDTQYF. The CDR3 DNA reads TGTGCCACCCCCTTTAGCGGGAGGGCCTGCACAGATACGCAGTATTTT.

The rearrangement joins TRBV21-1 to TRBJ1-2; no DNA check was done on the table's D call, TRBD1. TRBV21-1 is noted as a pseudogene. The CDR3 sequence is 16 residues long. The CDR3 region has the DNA TGTGCCAGCAGCTCCCGTGACAGGGACAATACGGGGGGCTACACCTTC. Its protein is CASSSRDRDNTGGYTF.

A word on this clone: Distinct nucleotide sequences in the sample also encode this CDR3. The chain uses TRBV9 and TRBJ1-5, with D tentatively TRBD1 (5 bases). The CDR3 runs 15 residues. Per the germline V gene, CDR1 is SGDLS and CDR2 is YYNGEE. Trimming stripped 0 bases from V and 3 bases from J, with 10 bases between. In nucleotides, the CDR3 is TGTGCCAGCAGCGTAGGGCGGGGGAACAATCAGCCCCAGCATTTT. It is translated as CASSVGRGNNQPQHF.

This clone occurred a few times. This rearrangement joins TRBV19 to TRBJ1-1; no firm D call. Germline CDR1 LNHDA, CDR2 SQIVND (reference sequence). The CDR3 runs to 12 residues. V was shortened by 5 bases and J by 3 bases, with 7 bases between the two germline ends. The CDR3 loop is CASSSPYTEAFF. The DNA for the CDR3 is TGTGCCAGTAGTTCCCCGTACACTGAAGCTTTCTTT.

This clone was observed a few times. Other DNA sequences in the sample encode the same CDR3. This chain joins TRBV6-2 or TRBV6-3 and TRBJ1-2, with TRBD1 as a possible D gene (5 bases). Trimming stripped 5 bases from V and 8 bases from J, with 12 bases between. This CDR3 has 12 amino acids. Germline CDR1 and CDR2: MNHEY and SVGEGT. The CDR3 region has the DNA TGTGCCAGCAGTCCCAGACAGTACGGCTACACCTTC. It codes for CASSPRQYGYTF.

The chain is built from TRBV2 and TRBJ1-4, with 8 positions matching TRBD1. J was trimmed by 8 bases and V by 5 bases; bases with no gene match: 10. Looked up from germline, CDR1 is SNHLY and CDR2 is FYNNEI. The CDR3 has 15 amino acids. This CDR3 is CASSITGGGWEKLFF. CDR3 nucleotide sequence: TGTGCCAGCAGTATAACAGGGGGAGGTTGGGAAAAACTGTTTTTT.

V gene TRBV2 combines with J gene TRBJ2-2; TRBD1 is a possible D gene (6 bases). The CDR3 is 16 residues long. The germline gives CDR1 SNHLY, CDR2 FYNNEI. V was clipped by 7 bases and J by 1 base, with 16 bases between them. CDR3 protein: CASNRETGRNTGELFF. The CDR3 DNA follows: TGTGCCAGCAATCGCGAGACAGGCCGGAACACCGGGGAGCTGTTTTTT.

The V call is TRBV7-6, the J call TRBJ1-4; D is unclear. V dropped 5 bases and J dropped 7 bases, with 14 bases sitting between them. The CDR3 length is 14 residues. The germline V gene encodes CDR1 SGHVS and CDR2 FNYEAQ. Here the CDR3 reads CASSTRGDGEKLFF. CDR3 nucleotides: TGTGCCAGCAGCACCCGGGGAGATGGTGAAAAACTGTTTTTT.

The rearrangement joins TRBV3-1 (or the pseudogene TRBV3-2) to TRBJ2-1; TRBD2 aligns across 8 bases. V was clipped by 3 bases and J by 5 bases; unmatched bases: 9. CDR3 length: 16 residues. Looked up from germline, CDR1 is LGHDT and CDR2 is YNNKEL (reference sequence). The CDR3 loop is CASSQEGGLVHNEQFF. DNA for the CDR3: TGTGCCAGCAGCCAGGAGGGGGGACTAGTACACAATGAGCAGTTCTTC.

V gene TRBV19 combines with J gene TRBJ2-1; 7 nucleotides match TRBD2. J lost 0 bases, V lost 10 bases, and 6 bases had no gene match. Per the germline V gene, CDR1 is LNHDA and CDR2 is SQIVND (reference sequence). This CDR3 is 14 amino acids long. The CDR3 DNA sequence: TGTGCCACTGCACTAGCGAGCTCCTACAATGAGCAGTTCTTC. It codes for CATALASSYNEQFF.

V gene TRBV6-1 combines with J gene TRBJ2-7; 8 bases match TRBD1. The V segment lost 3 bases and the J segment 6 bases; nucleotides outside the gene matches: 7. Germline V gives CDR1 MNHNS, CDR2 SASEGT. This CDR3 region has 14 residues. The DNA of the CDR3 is TGTGCCAGCAGTGAGGCAGGGGGCAAAGGCGAGCAGTACTTC. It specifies CASSEAGGKGEQYF.